This T cell receptor (beta chain) was recovered during a study of T cells in Graves' hyperthyroidism and ophthalmopathy. Study conclusions and caveats: Blood also carried most thyroid clonotypes expanded above 0.001.

Graves' hyperthyroidism qualified as stable when ophthalmopathy did not progress within 18 months. Hyperthyroidism, newly diagnosed and lasting under 2 months, affected patients aged 18 to 65. Each diagnosis was grounded in clinical symptoms, serum thyroxine and TRAb, thyroid ultrasound, and orbital computed tomography. Authors of the study amplified TCR beta CDR3 regions from RNA transcripts. The HTBI primer set drove a first-round RT-PCR of the TCR CDR3. MiXCR, applied by TCRdb to the multiplex PCR reads, yields one record per CDR3 protein. The sample gives 610,000 or so distinct CDR3 sequences, around 46% of which show up once; approximately 7.5% is in the top ten. CDR3 length: 15 residues. The ends lost 5 bases at V and 5 bases at J; junction bases unmatched: 8. Looked up from germline, CDR1 is LNHDA and CDR2 is SQIVND (reference sequence). This clonotype has more than one count but fewer than ten. The antigen remains unidentified.

This chain links TRBV19 with TRBJ2-2; 7 nucleotides line up with TRBD2. The sequenced sample consisted of peripheral blood or thyroid tissue (not recorded which). The TCR was taken from a woman aged 18-35 years with Graves' hyperthyroidism. CDR3 sequence reads: CASSPRGRQTGELFF. CDR3 bases: TGTGCCAGTAGTCCCCGCGGGAGACAGACCGGGGAGCTGTTTTTT.